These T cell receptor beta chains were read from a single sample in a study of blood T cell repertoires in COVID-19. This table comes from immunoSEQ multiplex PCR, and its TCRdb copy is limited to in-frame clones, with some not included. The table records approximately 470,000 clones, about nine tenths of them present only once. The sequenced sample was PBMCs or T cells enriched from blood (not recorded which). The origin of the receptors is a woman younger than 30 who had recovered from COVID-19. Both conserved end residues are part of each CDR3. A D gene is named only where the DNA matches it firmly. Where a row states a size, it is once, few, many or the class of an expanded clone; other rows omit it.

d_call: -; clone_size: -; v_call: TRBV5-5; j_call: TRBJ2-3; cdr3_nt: TGTGCCAGCAGCCAGCAGCGGACGTCCCCCACAGATACGCAGTATTTT; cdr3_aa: CASSQQRTSPTDTQYF
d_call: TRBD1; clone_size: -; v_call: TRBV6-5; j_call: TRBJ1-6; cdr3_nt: TGTGCCAGCAGGAGGGACAGGGGGGAAAATTCACCCCTCCACTTT; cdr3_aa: CASRRDRGENSPLHF
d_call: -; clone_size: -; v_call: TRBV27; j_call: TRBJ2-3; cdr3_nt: TGTGCCAGCAGTTTCGCCAGTAACACAGATACGCAGTATTTT; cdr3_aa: CASSFASNTDTQYF
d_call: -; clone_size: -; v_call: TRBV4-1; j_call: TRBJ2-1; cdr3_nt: TGCGCCAGCAGCCAAGGGGACAACTACAATGAGCAGTTCTTC; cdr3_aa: CASSQGDNYNEQFF
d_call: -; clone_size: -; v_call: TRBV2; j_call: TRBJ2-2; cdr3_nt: TGTGCCTCCAACAGACGGCTGAACACCGGGGAGCTGTTTTTT; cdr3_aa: CASNRRLNTGELFF
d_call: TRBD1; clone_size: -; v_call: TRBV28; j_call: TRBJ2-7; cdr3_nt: TGTGCCAGCACCTCAAGGGGGACAGGGGGCTACGAGCAGTACTTC; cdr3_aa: CASTSRGTGGYEQYF
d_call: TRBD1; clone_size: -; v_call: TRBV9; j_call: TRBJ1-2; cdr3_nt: TGTGCCAGCAGCGCTAGCCTGGACAGGGGCGTCGGCTACACCTTC; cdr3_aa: CASSASLDRGVGYTF
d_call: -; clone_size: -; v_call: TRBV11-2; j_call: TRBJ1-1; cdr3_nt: TGTGCCAGCAGCAATCGGCCCCCGGGACAGAACACTGAAGCTTTCTTT; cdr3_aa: CASSNRPPGQNTEAFF
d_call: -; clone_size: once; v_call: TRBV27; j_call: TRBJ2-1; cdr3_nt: TGTGCCAGCAGTTTCGGGACTCACAATGAGCAGTTCTTC; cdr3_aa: CASSFGTHNEQFF
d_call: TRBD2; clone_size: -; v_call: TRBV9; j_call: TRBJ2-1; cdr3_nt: TGTGCCAGCAGCTTGGGACTAGCGGGGTGGAGCTCCTACAATGAGCAGTTCTTC; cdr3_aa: CASSLGLAGWSSYNEQFF
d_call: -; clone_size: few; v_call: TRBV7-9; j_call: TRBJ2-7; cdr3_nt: TGTGCCAGCAGCCCGGGGGCCTACGAGCAGTACTTC; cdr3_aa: CASSPGAYEQYF